This T cell receptor (beta chain) is drawn from a study of shared clonotypes between healthy human individuals. Genomic DNA of every subset was divided equally among multiple immunoSEQ plates. Here immunoSEQ multiplex PCR was the method, and the copy in TCRdb shows in-frame clones only, minus some. The sample carries about 2,100,000 clones, approximately 94% recorded once. On this clone itself: What it binds is unknown. Other DNA sequences of this sample code for an identical CDR3.

The study, taken as a whole, reports: Rarefaction indicated that sorted-subset sequencing remained incomplete although depth was large.

CD8 cells classed as naive were CD45RO-negative and positively selected for CCR7, excluding terminally differentiated effector memory CD45RA+ cells. This TCR was sampled from a man aged 18 to 29 in good health. Some clones in this sample may be carry-over from other donors' samples. The source material was naive CD8+ T cells from PBMCs.

CDR3 sequence (DNA): TGTGCCAGTAGTATAACGGGCAACTCCTACGAGCAGTACTTC. This codes for CASSITGNSYEQYF. The chain recombines TRBV19 with TRBJ2-7; D is unclear. This CDR3 has 14 amino acids. The ends were cut back, 2 bases at V and 0 bases at J, with 8 bases in the middle. In germline, CDR1 is LNHDA, CDR2 SQIVND (reference sequence).